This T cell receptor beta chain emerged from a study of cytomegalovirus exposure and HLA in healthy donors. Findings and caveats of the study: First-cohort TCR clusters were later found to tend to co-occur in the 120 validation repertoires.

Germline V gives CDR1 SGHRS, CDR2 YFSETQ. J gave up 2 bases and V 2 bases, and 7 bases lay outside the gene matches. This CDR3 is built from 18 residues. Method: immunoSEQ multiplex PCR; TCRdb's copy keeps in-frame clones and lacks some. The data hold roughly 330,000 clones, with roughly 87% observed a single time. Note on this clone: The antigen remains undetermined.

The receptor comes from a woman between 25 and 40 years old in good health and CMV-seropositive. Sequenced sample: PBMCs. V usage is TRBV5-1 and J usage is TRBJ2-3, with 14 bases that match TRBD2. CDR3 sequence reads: CASSFGLAGGKFTDTQYF. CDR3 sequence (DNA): TGCGCCAGCAGCTTTGGACTAGCGGGAGGTAAATTCACAGATACGCAGTATTTT.